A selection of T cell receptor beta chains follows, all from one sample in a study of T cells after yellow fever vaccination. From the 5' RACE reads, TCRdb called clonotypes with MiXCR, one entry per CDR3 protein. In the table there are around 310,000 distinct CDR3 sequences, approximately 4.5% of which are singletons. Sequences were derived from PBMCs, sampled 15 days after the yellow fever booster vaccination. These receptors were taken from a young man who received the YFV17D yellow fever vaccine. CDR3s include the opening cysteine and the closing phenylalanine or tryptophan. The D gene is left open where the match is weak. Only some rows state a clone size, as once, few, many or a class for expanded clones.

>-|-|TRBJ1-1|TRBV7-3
CASSAAAPPNTEAFF
TGTGCCAGCAGCGCCGCAGCCCCACCGAACACTGAAGCTTTCTTT
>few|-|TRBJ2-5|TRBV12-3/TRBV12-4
CASSLAGVDQYF
TGTGCCAGCAGTTTGGCAGGGGTCGACCAGTACTTC
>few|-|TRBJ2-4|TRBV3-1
CASSQGESKNIQYF
TGTGCCAGCAGCCAAGGAGAGTCCAAAAACATTCAGTACTTC
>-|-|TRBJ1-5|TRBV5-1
CASSLTGRHSNQPQHF
TGCGCCAGCAGCTTGACAGGGCGACATAGCAATCAGCCCCAGCATTTT
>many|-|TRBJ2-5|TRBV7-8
CASSPPGQQETQYF
TGTGCCAGCAGTCCACCCGGACAGCAAGAGACCCAGTACTTC
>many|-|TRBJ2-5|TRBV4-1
CASSQWGEETQYF
TGCGCCAGCAGCCAATGGGGGGAAGAGACCCAGTACTTC
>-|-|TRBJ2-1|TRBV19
CASSIEPSGLFF
TGTGCCAGTAGTATAGAACCGAGCGGGTTGTTCTTC
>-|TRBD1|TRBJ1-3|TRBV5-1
CASSLTGVGNTIYF
TGCGCCAGCAGCCTGACAGGGGTTGGAAACACCATATATTTT
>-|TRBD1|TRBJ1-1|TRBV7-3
CASSPDRDSEAFF
TGTGCCAGCAGTCCGGACAGGGATAGTGAAGCTTTCTTT
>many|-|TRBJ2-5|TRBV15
CATSRDIGSETQYF
TGTGCCACCAGCAGAGATATCGGGAGCGAAACCCAGTACTTC
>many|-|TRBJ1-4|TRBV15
CATSRGHF
TGTGCCACCAGCAGAGGGCATTTT
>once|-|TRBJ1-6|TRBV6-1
CASSSTWQMNSPLHF
TGTGCCAGCAGCTCTACGTGGCAGATGAATTCACCCCTCCACTTT
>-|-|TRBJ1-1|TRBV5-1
CASSPGTAVDTEAFF
TGCGCCAGCAGCCCAGGGACCGCGGTGGACACTGAAGCTTTCTTT
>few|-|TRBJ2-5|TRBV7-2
CASSFIGGETQYF
TGTGCCAGCAGCTTCATCGGGGGTGAGACCCAGTACTTC
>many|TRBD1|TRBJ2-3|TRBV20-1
CSALTGFTDTQYF
TGCAGTGCTCTGACAGGGTTCACAGATACGCAGTATTTT
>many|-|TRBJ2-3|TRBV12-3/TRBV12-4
CASSLSQGPDTQYF
TGTGCCAGCAGTTTAAGCCAGGGACCAGATACGCAGTATTTT
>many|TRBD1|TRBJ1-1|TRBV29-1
CSVAGQENTEAFF
TGCAGCGTCGCGGGACAGGAGAACACTGAAGCTTTCTTT
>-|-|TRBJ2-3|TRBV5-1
CASSLGFQPGLSTDTQYF
TGCGCCAGCAGCTTGGGCTTTCAACCGGGACTCAGCACAGATACGCAGTATTTT
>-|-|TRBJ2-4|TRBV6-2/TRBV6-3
CASTDRPAGAKNIQYF
TGTGCCAGCACCGATCGGCCGGCGGGAGCCAAAAACATTCAGTACTTC
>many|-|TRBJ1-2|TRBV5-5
CASRLGDNYGYTF
TGTGCCAGCAGGCTGGGAGATAACTATGGCTACACCTTC
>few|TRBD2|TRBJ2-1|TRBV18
CASSPLSGGNEQFF
TGTGCCAGCTCACCACTGTCCGGGGGGAATGAGCAGTTCTTC
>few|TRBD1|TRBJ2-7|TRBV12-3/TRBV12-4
CASSSRTGEGYEQYF
TGTGCCAGCAGTTCGAGGACAGGGGAGGGCTACGAGCAGTACTTC
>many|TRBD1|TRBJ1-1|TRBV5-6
CASSPDTTGSTEAFF
TGTGCCAGCAGCCCAGACACGACAGGGAGCACTGAAGCTTTCTTT
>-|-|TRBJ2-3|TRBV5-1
CASSWGLAGASTDTQYF
TGCGCCAGCAGCTGGGGCCTGGCGGGGGCAAGCACAGATACGCAGTATTTT
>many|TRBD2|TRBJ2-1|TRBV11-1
CASSHSPGLGTTHDEQFF
TGTGCCAGCAGCCATTCGCCCGGACTCGGGACTACTCACGATGAGCAGTTCTTC
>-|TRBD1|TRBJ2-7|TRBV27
CASSQTGQGYEQYF
TGTGCCAGCAGCCAAACGGGACAGGGCTACGAGCAGTACTTC
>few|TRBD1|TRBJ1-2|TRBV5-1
CATPEGGGYTF
TGCGCCACACCGGAAGGGGGCGGCTACACCTTC
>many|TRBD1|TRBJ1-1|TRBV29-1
CSVMDRGRGKFTEAFF
TGCAGCGTTATGGACAGGGGGCGCGGAAAATTCACTGAAGCTTTCTTT
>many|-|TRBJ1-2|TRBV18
CASSPDSRGYTF
TGTGCCAGCTCCCCGGACAGTAGGGGCTACACCTTC
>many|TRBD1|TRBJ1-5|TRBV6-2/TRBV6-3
CASSRTGWGHQPQHF
TGTGCCAGCAGCAGGACAGGGTGGGGGCATCAGCCCCAGCATTTT
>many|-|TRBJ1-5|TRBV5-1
CASRTLGHSNQPQHF
TGCGCCAGCCGAACCTTAGGGCATTCCAATCAGCCCCAGCATTTT
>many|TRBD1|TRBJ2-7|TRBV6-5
CASSYSRTGVGEQYF
TGTGCCAGCAGTTACTCCCGGACAGGAGTCGGGGAGCAGTACTTC
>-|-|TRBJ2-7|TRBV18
CASSPDSTGYEQYF
TGTGCCAGCTCACCCGACAGTACCGGCTACGAGCAGTACTTC
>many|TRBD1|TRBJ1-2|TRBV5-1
CASSPRQGSTSYGYTF
TGCGCCAGCAGCCCTCGACAGGGGTCGACCTCCTATGGCTACACCTTC
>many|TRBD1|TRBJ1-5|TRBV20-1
CSAWTGQEGQPQHF
TGCAGTGCTTGGACAGGGCAGGAGGGACAGCCCCAGCATTTT
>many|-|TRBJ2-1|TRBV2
CASSEFSTNEQFF
TGTGCCAGCAGTGAGTTTAGCACCAATGAGCAGTTCTTC
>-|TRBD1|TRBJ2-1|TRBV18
CASSPVNRGHNEQFF
TGTGCCAGCTCACCAGTGAACAGGGGGCACAATGAGCAGTTCTTC
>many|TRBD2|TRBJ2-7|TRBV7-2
CASSLWGLAGRGEQYF
TGTGCCAGCAGCTTATGGGGTCTAGCGGGGAGGGGCGAGCAGTACTTC
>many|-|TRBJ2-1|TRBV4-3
CASSQVSGFIRNEQFF
TGCGCCAGCAGCCAAGTTTCGGGTTTCATTAGAAATGAGCAGTTCTTC
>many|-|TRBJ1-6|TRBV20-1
CSARAAGGSPLHF
TGCAGTGCTAGAGCCGCGGGAGGTTCACCCCTCCACTTT
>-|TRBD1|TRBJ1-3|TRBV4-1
CASREVGRTGSGNTIYF
TGCGCCAGCAGGGAGGTCGGCCGGACAGGCTCTGGAAACACCATATATTTT
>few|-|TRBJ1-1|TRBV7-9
CASSQEGASQAFF
TGTGCCAGCAGCCAAGAGGGAGCTTCTCAAGCTTTCTTT
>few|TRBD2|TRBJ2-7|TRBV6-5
CASSTGLSYEQYF
TGTGCCAGCAGTACGGGACTATCCTACGAGCAGTACTTC
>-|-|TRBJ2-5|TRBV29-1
CSVGFSGFEETQYF
TGCAGCGTTGGCTTTAGCGGTTTTGAAGAGACCCAGTACTTC
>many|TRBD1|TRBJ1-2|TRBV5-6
CASSATRDRGAHGGYTF
TGTGCCAGCAGCGCAACCCGGGACAGGGGTGCTCATGGGGGCTACACCTTC
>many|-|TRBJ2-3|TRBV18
CASSPRPAVADTQYF
TGTGCCAGCTCACCACGGCCAGCAGTGGCAGATACGCAGTATTTT
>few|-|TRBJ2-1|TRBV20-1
CSAPPRTGRNEQFF
TGCAGTGCCCCCCCCAGGACGGGACGCAATGAGCAGTTCTTC
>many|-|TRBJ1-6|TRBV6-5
CASSIGRNSPLHF
TGTGCCAGCAGCATAGGAAGGAATTCACCCCTCCACTTT